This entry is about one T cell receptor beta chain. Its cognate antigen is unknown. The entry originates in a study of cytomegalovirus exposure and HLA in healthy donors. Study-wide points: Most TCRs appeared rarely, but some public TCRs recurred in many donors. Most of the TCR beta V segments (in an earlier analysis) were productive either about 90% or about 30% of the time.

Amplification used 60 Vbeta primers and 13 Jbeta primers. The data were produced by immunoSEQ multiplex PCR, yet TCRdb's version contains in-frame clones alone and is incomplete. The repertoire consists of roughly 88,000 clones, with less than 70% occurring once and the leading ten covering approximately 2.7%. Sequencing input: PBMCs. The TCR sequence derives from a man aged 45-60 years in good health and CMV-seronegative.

CDR3 DNA: TGTGCCAGCAGTTTTGCGACAAATGGCTACACCTTC. Translated: CASSFATNGYTF. The chain has TRBV28 and TRBJ1-2; D not certain. Germline V gives CDR1 MDHEN, CDR2 SYDVKM. There are 12 residues in the CDR3. V shed 3 bases and J shed 6 bases, with 8 bases lying between them.